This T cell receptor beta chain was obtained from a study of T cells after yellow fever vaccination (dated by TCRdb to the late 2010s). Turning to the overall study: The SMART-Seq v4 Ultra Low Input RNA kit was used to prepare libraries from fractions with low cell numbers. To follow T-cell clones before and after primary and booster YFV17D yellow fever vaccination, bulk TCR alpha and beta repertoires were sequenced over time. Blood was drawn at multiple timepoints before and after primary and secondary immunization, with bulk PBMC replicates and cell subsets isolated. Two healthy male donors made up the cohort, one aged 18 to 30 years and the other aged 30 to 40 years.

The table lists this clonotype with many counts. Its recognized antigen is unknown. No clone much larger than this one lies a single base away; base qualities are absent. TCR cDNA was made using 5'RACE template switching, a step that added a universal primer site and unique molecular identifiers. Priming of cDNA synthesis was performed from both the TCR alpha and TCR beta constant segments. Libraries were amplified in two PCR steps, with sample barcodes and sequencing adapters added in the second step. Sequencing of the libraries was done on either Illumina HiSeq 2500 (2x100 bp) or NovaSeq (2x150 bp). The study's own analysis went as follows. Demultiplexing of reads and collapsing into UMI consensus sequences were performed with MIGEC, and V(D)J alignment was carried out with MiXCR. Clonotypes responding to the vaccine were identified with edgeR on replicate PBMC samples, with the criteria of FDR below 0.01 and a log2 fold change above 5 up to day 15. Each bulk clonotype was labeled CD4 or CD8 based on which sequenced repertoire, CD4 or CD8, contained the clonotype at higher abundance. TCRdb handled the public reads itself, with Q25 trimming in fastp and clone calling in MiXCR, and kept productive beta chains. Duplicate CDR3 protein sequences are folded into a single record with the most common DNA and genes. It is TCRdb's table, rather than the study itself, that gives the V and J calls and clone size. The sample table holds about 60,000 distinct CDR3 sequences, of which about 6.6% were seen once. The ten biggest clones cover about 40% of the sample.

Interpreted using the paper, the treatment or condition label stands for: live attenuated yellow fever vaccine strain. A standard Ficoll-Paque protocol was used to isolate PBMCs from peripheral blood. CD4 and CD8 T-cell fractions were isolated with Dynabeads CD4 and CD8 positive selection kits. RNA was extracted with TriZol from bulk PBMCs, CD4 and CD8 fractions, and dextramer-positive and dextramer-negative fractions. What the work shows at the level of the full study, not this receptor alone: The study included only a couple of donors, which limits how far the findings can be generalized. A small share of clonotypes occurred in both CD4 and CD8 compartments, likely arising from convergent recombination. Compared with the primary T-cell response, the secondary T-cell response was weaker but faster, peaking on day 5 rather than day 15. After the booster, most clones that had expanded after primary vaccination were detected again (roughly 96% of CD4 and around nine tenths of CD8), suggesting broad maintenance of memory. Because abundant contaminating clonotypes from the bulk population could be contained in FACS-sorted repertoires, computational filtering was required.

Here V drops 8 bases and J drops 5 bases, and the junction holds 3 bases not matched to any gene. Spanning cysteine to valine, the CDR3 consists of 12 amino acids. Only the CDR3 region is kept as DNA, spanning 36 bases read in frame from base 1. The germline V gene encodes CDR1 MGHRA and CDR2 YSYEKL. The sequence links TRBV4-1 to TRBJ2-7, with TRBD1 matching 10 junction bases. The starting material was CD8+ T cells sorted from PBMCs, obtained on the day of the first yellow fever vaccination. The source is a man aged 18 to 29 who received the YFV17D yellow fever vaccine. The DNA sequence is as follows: TGCGCCAGCTCCGGGACAGGGGACGAGCAGTACGTC. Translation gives CASSGTGDEQYV.